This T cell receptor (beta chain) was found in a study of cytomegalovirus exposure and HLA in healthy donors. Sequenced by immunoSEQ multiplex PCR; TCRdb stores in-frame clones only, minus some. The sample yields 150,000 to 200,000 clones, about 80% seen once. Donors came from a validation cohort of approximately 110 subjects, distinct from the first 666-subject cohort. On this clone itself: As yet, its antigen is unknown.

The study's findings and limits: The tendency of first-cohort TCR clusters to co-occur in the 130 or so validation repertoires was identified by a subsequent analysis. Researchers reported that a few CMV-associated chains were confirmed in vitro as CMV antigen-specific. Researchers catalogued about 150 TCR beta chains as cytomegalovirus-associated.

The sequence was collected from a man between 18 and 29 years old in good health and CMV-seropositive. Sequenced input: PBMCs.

The CDR3 DNA sequence: TGTGCCAGCAAGCCACAGGGGTTGCACTATGGCTACACCTTC. Residues: CASKPQGLHYGYTF. This chain joins TRBV9 and TRBJ1-2, with 7 bases identical to TRBD1. Losses at the gene ends were 6 bases for V and 3 bases for J; bases not matched to a gene: 8. The germline CDR1 and CDR2 sequences are SGDLS and YYNGEE. There are 14 residues in the CDR3.